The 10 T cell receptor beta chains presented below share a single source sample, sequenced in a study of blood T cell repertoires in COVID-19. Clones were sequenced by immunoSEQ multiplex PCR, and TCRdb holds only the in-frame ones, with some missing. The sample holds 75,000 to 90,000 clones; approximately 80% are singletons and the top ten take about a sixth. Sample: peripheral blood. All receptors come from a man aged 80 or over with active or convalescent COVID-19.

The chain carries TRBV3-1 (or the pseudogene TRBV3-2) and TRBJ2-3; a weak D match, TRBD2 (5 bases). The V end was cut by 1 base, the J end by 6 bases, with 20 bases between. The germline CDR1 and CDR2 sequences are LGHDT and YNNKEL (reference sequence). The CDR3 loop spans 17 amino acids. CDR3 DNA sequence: TGTGCCAGCAGCCAAGCCCCCCCAGCGGAAGGTGTGGATACGCAGTATTTT. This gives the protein CASSQAPPAEGVDTQYF.

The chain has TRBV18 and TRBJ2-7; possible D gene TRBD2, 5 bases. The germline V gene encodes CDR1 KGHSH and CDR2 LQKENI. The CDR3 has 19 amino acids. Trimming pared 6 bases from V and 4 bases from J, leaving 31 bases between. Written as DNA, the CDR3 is TGTGCCAGCTCCGTCGCCGAGTCGCCGACTACTGGGGTGGCATACGAGCAGTACGTC. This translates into CASSVAESPTTGVAYEQYV.

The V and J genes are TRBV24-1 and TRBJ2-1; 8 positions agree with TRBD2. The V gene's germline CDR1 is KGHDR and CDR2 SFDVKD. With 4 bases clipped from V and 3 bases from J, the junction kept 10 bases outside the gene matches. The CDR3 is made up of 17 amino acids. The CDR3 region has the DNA TGTGCCACCAGTGACTTACGCACTAGCGGAGTCTACAATGAGCAGTTCTTC. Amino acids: CATSDLRTSGVYNEQFF.

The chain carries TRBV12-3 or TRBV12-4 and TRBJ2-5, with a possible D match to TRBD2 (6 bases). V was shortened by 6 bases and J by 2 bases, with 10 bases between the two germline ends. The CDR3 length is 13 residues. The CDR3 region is CASSRGIQETQYF. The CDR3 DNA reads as TGTGCCAGCAGCCGCGGGATTCAAGAGACCCAGTACTTC.

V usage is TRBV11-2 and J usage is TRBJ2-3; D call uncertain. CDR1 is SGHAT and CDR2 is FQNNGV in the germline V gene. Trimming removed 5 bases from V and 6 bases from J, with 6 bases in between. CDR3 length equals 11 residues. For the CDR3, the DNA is TGTGCCAGCAGCCAGTGGGATACGCAGTATTTT. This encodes CASSQWDTQYF.

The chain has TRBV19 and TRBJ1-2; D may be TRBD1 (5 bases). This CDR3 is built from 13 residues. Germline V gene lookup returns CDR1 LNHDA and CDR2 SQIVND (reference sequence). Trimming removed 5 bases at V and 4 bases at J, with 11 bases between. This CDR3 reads CASSPTATYGYTF. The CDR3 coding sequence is TGTGCCAGTAGTCCGACAGCAACCTATGGCTACACCTTC.

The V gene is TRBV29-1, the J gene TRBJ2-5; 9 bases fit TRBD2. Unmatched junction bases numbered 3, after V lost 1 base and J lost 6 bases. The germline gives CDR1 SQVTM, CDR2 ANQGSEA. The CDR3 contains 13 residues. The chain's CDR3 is CSVEVLAGKTQYF. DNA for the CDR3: TGCAGCGTTGAAGTCCTAGCGGGAAAGACCCAGTACTTC.

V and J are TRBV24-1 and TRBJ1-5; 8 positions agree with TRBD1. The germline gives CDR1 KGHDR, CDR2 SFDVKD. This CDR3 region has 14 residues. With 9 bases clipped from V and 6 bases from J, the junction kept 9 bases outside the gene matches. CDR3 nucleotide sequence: TGTGCCACCTCCCGGACAGGGCATAGTCAGCCCCAGCATTTT. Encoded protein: CATSRTGHSQPQHF.

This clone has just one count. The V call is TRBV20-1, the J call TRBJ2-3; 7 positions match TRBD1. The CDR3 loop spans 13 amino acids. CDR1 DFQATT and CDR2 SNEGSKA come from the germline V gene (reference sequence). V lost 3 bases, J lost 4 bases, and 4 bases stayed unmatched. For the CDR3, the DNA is TGCAGTGCTAGTGGCAGGGGGTCAGATACGCAGTATTTT. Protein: CSASGRGSDTQYF.

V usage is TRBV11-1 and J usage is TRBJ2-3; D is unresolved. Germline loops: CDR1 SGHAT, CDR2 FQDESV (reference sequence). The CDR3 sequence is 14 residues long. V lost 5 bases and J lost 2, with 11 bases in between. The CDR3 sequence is CASSPVGATDTQYF. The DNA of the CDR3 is TGTGCCAGCAGCCCGGTTGGAGCCACAGATACGCAGTATTTT.